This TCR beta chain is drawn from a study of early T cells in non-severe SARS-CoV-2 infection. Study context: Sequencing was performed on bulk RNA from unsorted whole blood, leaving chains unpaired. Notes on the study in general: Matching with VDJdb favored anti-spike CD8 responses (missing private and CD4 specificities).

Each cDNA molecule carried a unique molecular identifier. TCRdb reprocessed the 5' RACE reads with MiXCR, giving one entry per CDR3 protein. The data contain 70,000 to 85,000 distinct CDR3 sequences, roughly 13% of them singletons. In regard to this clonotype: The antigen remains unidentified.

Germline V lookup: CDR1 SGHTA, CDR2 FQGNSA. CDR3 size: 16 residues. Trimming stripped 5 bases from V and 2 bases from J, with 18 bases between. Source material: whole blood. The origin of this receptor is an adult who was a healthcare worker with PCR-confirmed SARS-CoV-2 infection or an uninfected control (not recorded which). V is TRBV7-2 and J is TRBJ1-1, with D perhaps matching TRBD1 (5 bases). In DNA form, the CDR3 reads TGTGCCAGCAGCCTCCAACCAAGACAGAGCAACACTGAAGCTTTCTTT. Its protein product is CASSLQPRQSNTEAFF.